The next 28 T cell receptor beta chains were all read from a single sample in a study of OX40 agonist ivuxolimab in advanced cancers. The protocol was immunoSEQ multiplex PCR, while the TCRdb copy is restricted to in-frame clones and leaves out a portion. This sample has roughly 67,000 clones, with about 80% found just once. The input for sequencing was CD4+ or CD8+ T cells sorted from blood, taken in a trial of the OX40 agonist ivuxolimab. These receptors all come from an adult with an advanced solid tumor such as melanoma, head and neck, liver or kidney cancer.

The chain joins TRBV5-1 to TRBJ2-3; 10 positions match TRBD2. The V gene's germline CDR1 is SGHRS and CDR2 YFSETQ. Trimming at V came to 3 bases and at J to 4 bases, leaving 5 bases not matched to a gene. CDR3 size: 15 residues. The CDR3 loop is CASSSSGRGADTQYF. As DNA, the CDR3 is TGCGCCAGCAGCTCTAGCGGGAGAGGGGCAGATACGCAGTATTTT.

The rearrangement joins TRBV28 to TRBJ1-2, with D unresolved. Germline assignment: CDR1 MDHEN and CDR2 SYDVKM. The CDR3 length is 9 residues. V was trimmed by 8 bases and J by 11 bases, leaving 9 bases between them. The CDR3 nucleotides read TGTGCCAGCGGGGTAGATTACACCTTC. Translation: CASGVDYTF.

The chain has TRBV10-3 and TRBJ2-7, with TRBD1 identical over 10 bases. The CDR3 is made up of 13 amino acids. The germline V gene has CDR1 ENHRY and CDR2 SYGVKD. V shed 6 bases and J 5 bases; nucleotides not matched to a gene: 4. The CDR3 here is CAIRGTGADEQYF. In DNA, the CDR3 is TGTGCCATCAGGGGGACAGGGGCGGACGAGCAGTACTTC.

This clone occurred once. This chain connects TRBV15 to TRBJ1-4; D ambiguous. Germline CDR1 reads LNHNV; CDR2 reads YYDKDF (reference sequence). This CDR3 is 15 amino acids long. Trimming stripped 0 bases from V and 8 bases from J, with 13 bases between. The CDR3 coding sequence is TGTGCCACCAGCAGAGATTTCTTGGAAGGAGAAAAACTGTTTTTT. This sequence encodes CATSRDFLEGEKLFF.

This chain joins TRBV28 and TRBJ2-7; 8 bases agree with TRBD1. The V gene's germline CDR1 is MDHEN and CDR2 SYDVKM. V shed 7 bases, J shed 5 bases, and the junction held 10 bases outside the gene matches. The CDR3 is 14 amino acids. In DNA, the CDR3 is TGTGCCAGCACCTCTGGACAGGGTTTCCACGAGCAGTACGTC. Translation gives CASTSGQGFHEQYV.

This chain links TRBV7-8 with TRBJ2-7; possible D gene TRBD2, 6 bases. Germline V gene sequence: CDR1 SGHVS, CDR2 FQNEAQ. The CDR3 contains 14 residues. V lost 1 base and J lost 7, with 14 bases in between. The CDR3 sequence is CASSLGGRAGEQYV. The CDR3, as DNA: TGTGCCAGCAGCTTAGGGGGCAGGGCGGGGGAGCAGTACGTC.

The CDR3 bases are TGTGCCAGCAGCTTAGACATTATCAAAAACATTCAGTACTTC. It translates to CASSLDIIKNIQYF. The gene calls are TRBV11-2 and TRBJ2-4; D gene ambiguous. V lost 0 bases to trimming and J lost 3 bases, with 6 bases between them. Per germline, CDR1 SGHAT and CDR2 FQNNGV. CDR3 length equals 14 residues.

This chain joins TRBV6-1 and TRBJ2-7, with D possibly being TRBD1 (5 bases). V was clipped by 4 bases and J by 3 bases, with 13 bases between them. CDR1 is MNHNS, CDR2 SASEGT, per germline. This CDR3 spans 14 amino acids. The CDR3 is CASSATEVNYEQYF. CDR3 nucleotides: TGTGCCAGCAGTGCGACAGAAGTAAACTACGAGCAGTACTTC.

This rearrangement joins TRBV9 to TRBJ2-3; 7 nucleotides line up with TRBD2. The CDR3 is made up of 15 amino acids. Germline CDR1 reads SGDLS; CDR2 reads YYNGEE. V lost 3 bases, J lost 2 bases, and 6 bases stayed unmatched. The CDR3 protein is CASSAITSVTDTQYF. The DNA of the CDR3 is TGTGCCAGCAGCGCAATTACTAGCGTCACAGATACGCAGTATTTT. Using reference TRBV9 and TRBJ2-3 for the parts outside the CDR3, the full variable domain is DSGVTQTPKHLITATGQRVTLRCSPRSGDLSVYWYQQSLDQGLQFLIQYYNGEERAKGNILERFSAQQFPDLHSELNLSSLELGDSALYFCASSAITSVTDTQYFGPGTRLTVL.

This sequence joins TRBV7-2 and TRBJ2-7, with unresolved D. This CDR3 has 12 residues. CDR1 is SGHTA, CDR2 FQGNSA, per germline. Trimming removed 2 bases at V and 4 bases at J, with 6 bases between. CDR3 region: CASSLPEYEQYF. As DNA, the CDR3 is TGTGCCAGCAGCTTACCCGAGTACGAGCAGTACTTC. Drawing the rest from reference TRBV7-2 and TRBJ2-7, the complete variable domain is GAGVSQSPSNKVTEKGKDVELRCDPISGHTALYWYRQSLGQGLEFLIYFQGNSAPDKSGLPSDRFSAERTGGSVSTLTIQRTQQEDSAVYLCASSLPEYEQYFGPGTRLTVT.

The chain employs TRBV14 and TRBJ1-4; D not certain. Germline lookup yields CDR1 SGHDN and CDR2 FVKESK. V was pared by 1 base and J by 5 bases, with 26 bases between. This CDR3 has 20 residues. The CDR3 bases are TGTGCCAGCAGCCAAGTAGGCGGTGAAAAAGGGCGATACTCGAATGAAAAACTGTTTTTT. The encoded protein is CASSQVGGEKGRYSNEKLFF.

This clone appeared once. The CDR3 DNA sequence: TGTGCCAGTAGAAATGGGGGTGGCTACACCTTC. Its translation is CASRNGGGYTF. J is TRBJ1-2 and V is TRBV19, with a tentative D call TRBD1 (5 bases). This CDR3 comprises 11 residues. Per the germline V gene, CDR1 is LNHDA and CDR2 is SQIVND (reference sequence). Trimming took off 6 bases at V and 7 bases at J, with 9 bases between the two ends.

The chain uses TRBV7-6 and TRBJ2-7; 7 positions agree with TRBD1. After removal of 8 bases from V and 4 bases from J, the junction contained 8 bases not matched to a gene. Germline V gene sequence: CDR1 SGHVS, CDR2 FNYEAQ. CDR3 size: 13 residues. The CDR3 DNA sequence: TGTGCCAGCGGACAGGCTTCTCATTACGAGCAGTACTTC. Translation: CASGQASHYEQYF. The full variable domain, rest sourced from reference TRBV7-6 and TRBJ2-7, is GAGVSQSPRYKVTKRGQDVALRCDPISGHVSLYWYRQALGQGPEFLTYFNYEAQQDKSGLPNDRFSAERPEGSISTLTIQRTEQRDSAMYRCASGQASHYEQYFGPGTRLTVT.

CDR3 sequence: CASSVSGVRHEQFF. For the CDR3, the DNA is TGTGCCAGTAGTGTTTCCGGGGTCCGTCATGAGCAGTTCTTC. The chain links TRBV19 to TRBJ2-1; the D gene is possibly TRBD2 (5 bases). The CDR3 spans 14 residues. The germline V gene encodes CDR1 LNHDA and CDR2 SQIVND (reference sequence). Trimming removed 5 bases from V and 8 bases from J, with 16 bases in between.

The chain uses TRBV30 and TRBJ2-5; maybe TRBD1 (5 bases). The assigned J gene may be wrong: the sequence end matches TRBJ2-7 better. This CDR3 has 13 residues. The germline gives CDR1 GTSNPN, CDR2 SVGIG (reference sequence). CDR3 DNA: TGTGCCTGGAGTGTCGCAGGGCCGCGCGAGCAGTACTTC. It is translated as CAWSVAGPREQYF.

The chain links TRBV6-5 to TRBJ1-5; D gene ambiguous. Per germline, CDR1 MNHEY and CDR2 SVGAGI. Trimming cost V 4 bases and J 6 bases, with 10 bases left between them. CDR3 length: 13 residues. The CDR3 DNA follows: TGTGCCAGCAGTTCTCAACAGTCTCAGCCCCAGCATTTT. Encoded protein: CASSSQQSQPQHF.

There are a few counts of this clone. The chain carries TRBV11-3 and TRBJ2-2, with D tentatively TRBD2 (5 bases). The V and J ends lost 4 bases and 1 base respectively, with 10 bases between them. This CDR3 is 15 amino acids long. Per germline, CDR1 SGHNT and CDR2 YENEEA. The CDR3 region has the DNA TGTGCCAGCAGCTCGTACCGGGAGAACACCGGGGAGCTGTTTTTT. Translation: CASSSYRENTGELFF. Full variable domain (rest looked up from reference TRBV11-3 and TRBJ2-2): EAGVVQSPRYKIIEKKQPVAFWCNPISGHNTLYWYLQNLGQGPELLIRYENEEAVDDSQLPKDRFSAERLKGVDSTLKIQPAELGDSAVYLCASSSYRENTGELFFGEGSRLTVL.

This chain connects TRBV19 to TRBJ2-3; TRBD2 agrees at 10 bases. Germline lookup yields CDR1 LNHDA and CDR2 SQIVND (reference sequence). V lost 3 bases to trimming and J lost 2 bases; unmatched junction nucleotides: 2. The CDR3 sequence is 15 residues long. The CDR3 bases are TGTGCCAGTAGTATTAGCGGGGGGACCACAGATACGCAGTATTTT. Its translation is CASSISGGTTDTQYF.

The chain employs TRBV19 and TRBJ2-7, with D possibly TRBD2 on 6 matching bases. V was clipped by 3 bases and J by 0 bases, with 9 bases between them. CDR1 and CDR2 (germline): LNHDA, SQIVND (reference sequence). CDR3 length: 14 residues. Here the CDR3 DNA reads TGTGCCAGTAGTATTACAGCGGGCTCCTACGAGCAGTACTTC. Translating it yields CASSITAGSYEQYF.

The rearrangement uses TRBV5-8 and TRBJ2-2; 8 bases agree with TRBD1. The CDR3 length is 16 residues. Trimming took 4 bases from V and 3 from J; bases not matched to a gene: 8. Germline V gene sequence: CDR1 SGHTS, CDR2 YDEGEE. CDR3 sequence (DNA): TGTGCCAGCAGCCATTACAGGGGGGTGGACACCGGGGAGCTGTTTTTT. It specifies CASSHYRGVDTGELFF.

The chain links TRBV15 to TRBJ1-2; the D is unclear. The germline V and J ends were trimmed by 1 base and 8 bases, with 20 bases remaining between them. This CDR3 comprises 16 residues. Germline CDR1 LNHNV, CDR2 YYDKDF (reference sequence). CDR3 region: CATSRALTNEGGGYTF. The DNA of the CDR3 is TGTGCCACCAGCAGAGCGCTGACAAATGAAGGAGGCGGCTACACCTTC.

This chain joins TRBV4-3 and TRBJ2-1; unclear D gene. There are 15 residues in the CDR3. Per germline, CDR1 LGHNA and CDR2 YSLEER. V was trimmed by 0 bases and J by 13 bases, leaving 19 bases between them. CDR3 bases: TGCGCCAGCAGCCAAGATCACCTCTCCCCGATAGCTCAGTTCTTC. Translation: CASSQDHLSPIAQFF.

The chain carries TRBV7-9 and TRBJ2-5; the D is unclear. V shed 2 bases and J shed 4 bases, with 8 bases lying between them. Germline V lookup: CDR1 SEHNR, CDR2 FQNEAQ (reference sequence). This CDR3 is 13 amino acids long. CDR3 in DNA: TGTGCCAGCAGCTTACGTAGTCCAGAGACCCAGTACTTC. It is translated as CASSLRSPETQYF.

The chain uses TRBV2 and TRBJ2-7; D not resolved. This CDR3 region has 11 residues. Germline V lookup: CDR1 SNHLY, CDR2 FYNNEI. The CDR3 coding sequence is TGTGCCAGCAGCGAAGATTACGAGCAGTACGTC. Translation gives CASSEDYEQYV.

The chain recombines TRBV28 with TRBJ2-1, with no clear D. Germline assignment: CDR1 MDHEN and CDR2 SYDVKM. The CDR3 sequence is 16 residues long. V gave up 6 bases and J gave up 6 bases, with 21 bases separating them. The CDR3 loop reads CASSLPWPGPTNEQFF. In DNA, the CDR3 is TGTGCCAGCAGCCTTCCCTGGCCGGGCCCCACCAATGAGCAGTTCTTC. The variable domain in full, with the rest retrieved from reference TRBV28 and TRBJ2-1, is DVKVTQSSRYLVKRTGEKVFLECVQDMDHENMFWYRQDPGLGLRLIYFSYDVKMKEKGDIPEGYSVSREKKERFSLILESASTNQTSMYLCASSLPWPGPTNEQFFGPGTRLTVL.

Written as DNA, the CDR3 is TGTGCCATCAGCCGGACAGAGAGCACTGAAGCTTTCTTT. Encoded protein: CAISRTESTEAFF. This rearrangement joins TRBV10-3 to TRBJ1-1, with D tentatively TRBD1 (6 bases). The CDR3 sequence is 13 residues long. Germline CDR1 is ENHRY and CDR2 is SYGVKD. Deletions cut 6 bases from V and 4 bases from J, with 12 bases between.

This chain uses TRBV2 with TRBJ1-5; D remains unclear. The germline V gene encodes CDR1 SNHLY and CDR2 FYNNEI. The V gene lost 8 bases and the J gene lost 12 bases, with 14 bases spanning the gap. The CDR3 consists of 11 residues. The CDR3 protein is CASGVADLQHF. The CDR3 DNA is TGTGCCAGCGGAGTAGCGGACCTCCAGCATTTT.

The V and J genes are TRBV27 and TRBJ2-5; D may be TRBD2 (6 bases). The CDR3 extends over 13 amino acids. V was cut by 3 bases and J by 5 bases, with 10 bases left in between. Per germline, CDR1 MNHEY and CDR2 SMNVEV (reference sequence). In DNA, the CDR3 is TGTGCCAGCAGTTTTGGAGGGAGGGAGACCCAGTACTTC. Translating gives CASSFGGRETQYF.